These 17 T cell receptor beta chains were all obtained from the same sample, sequenced in a study of blood T cell repertoires in COVID-19 (dated by TCRdb to the early 2020s). The method behind the library was the immunoSEQ multiplex PCR assay. Sourced from immuneACCESS, this table was stored by TCRdb with only in-frame sequences that have V and J called. A share of the clones is absent; for the studies checked, an unresolved V gene accounts for under half, and the remainder has no known explanation. This sample holds about 300,000 clones; around 92% were observed only once. Clones ranked in the top ten supply 2.9% of the sample. Sample: PBMCs or T cells enriched from blood (not recorded which). These receptors came from a woman between 45 and 60 years old who had been exposed to COVID-19.

The rearrangement joins TRBV6-1 to TRBJ2-1; the match to TRBD2 covers 14 bases. Germline trimming cut 4 bases from V and 7 bases from J; bases unmatched to any gene: 9. Germline CDR1 MNHNS, CDR2 SASEGT. The CDR3 totals 17 residues. The CDR3 nucleotides are TGTGCCAGCAGTGCCTTGACTAGCGGGGGGGCAAGTAATGAGCAGTTCTTC. As protein: CASSALTSGGASNEQFF.

The V gene is TRBV27, the J gene TRBJ1-6; a possible D gene is TRBD1 (6 bases). V lost 3 bases, J lost 6 bases, and 6 bases lay in between. Germline CDR1 MNHEY, CDR2 SMNVEV (reference sequence). CDR3 length: 13 residues. The CDR3 DNA reads TGTGCCAGCAGTTTGGACAGTAATTCACCCCTCCACTTT. Protein product: CASSLDSNSPLHF.

The rearrangement joins TRBV7-2 to TRBJ2-1; perhaps TRBD2 as D (5 bases). This CDR3 has 18 amino acids. Trimming left V 0 bases short and J 3 bases short, with 18 bases between. The germline V gene has CDR1 SGHTA and CDR2 FQGNSA. In nucleotides, the CDR3 is TGTGCCAGCAGCTTAGCATCCCCGGGATCACCAATCTACAATGAGCAGTTCTTC. Translating gives CASSLASPGSPIYNEQFF. Full variable domain (rest looked up from reference TRBV7-2 and TRBJ2-1): GAGVSQSPSNKVTEKGKDVELRCDPISGHTALYWYRQSLGQGLEFLIYFQGNSAPDKSGLPSDRFSAERTGGSVSTLTIQRTQQEDSAVYLCASSLASPGSPIYNEQFFGPGTRLTVL.

The chain employs TRBV19 and TRBJ2-7, with 9 bases fitting TRBD1. Germline trimming cut 3 bases from V and 3 bases from J; bases unmatched to any gene: 0. CDR1 and CDR2 from the germline V gene are LNHDA and SQIVND (reference sequence). CDR3 length: 13 amino acids. The CDR3 loop is CASSMGQGYEQYF. The CDR3 DNA sequence: TGTGCCAGTAGTATGGGACAGGGCTACGAGCAGTACTTC.

The chain carries TRBV14 and TRBJ1-6; D uncertain. The V gene's germline CDR1 is SGHDN and CDR2 FVKESK. V lost 0 bases and J lost 9, with 12 bases in between. This CDR3 comprises 15 residues. DNA of the CDR3: TGTGCCAGCAGCCAAGAAGGGAGTGGACGTTCACCCCTCCACTTT. Amino acid sequence: CASSQEGSGRSPLHF.

The rearrangement uses TRBV4-2 and TRBJ2-1; weak D call: TRBD2 (5 bases). The V gene's germline CDR1 is LGHNA and CDR2 YNFKEQ. This CDR3 has 17 amino acids. V shed 1 base and J shed 0 bases, with 13 bases lying between them. The DNA of the CDR3 is TGTGCCAGCAGCCAAGGACGGGGAAACCCCTCCTACAATGAGCAGTTCTTC. Translation gives CASSQGRGNPSYNEQFF.

The rearrangement joins TRBV11-2 to TRBJ2-6; perhaps TRBD1 as D (5 bases). Germline V gene sequence: CDR1 SGHAT, CDR2 FQNNGV. Trimming shortened V by 4 bases and J by 0 bases, and 13 bases separated the two germline ends. This CDR3 has 17 residues. Here the CDR3 reads CASSSRQTLSGANVLTF. DNA for the CDR3: TGTGCCAGCAGCTCAAGACAGACGCTCTCTGGGGCCAACGTCCTGACTTTC.

The J gene is TRBJ2-1, the V gene TRBV5-4; 11 bases fit TRBD2. This CDR3 comprises 15 residues. Unmatched junction bases numbered 4, after V lost 0 bases and J lost 8 bases. The germline V gene encodes CDR1 SGHNT and CDR2 YYREEE (reference sequence). The CDR3 nucleotides are TGTGCCAGCAGCTTGGGAGGGACTAGCGGAGATGAGCAGTTCTTC. The encoded protein is CASSLGGTSGDEQFF.

V and J are TRBV4-2 and TRBJ1-6; 8 bases agree with TRBD1. V was pared by 4 bases and J by 7 bases, with 3 bases of the junction left unmatched. The CDR3 runs 14 residues. Germline V gene sequence: CDR1 LGHNA, CDR2 YNFKEQ. CDR3 in amino acids: CASSPTGGNSPLHF. CDR3 bases: TGTGCCAGCAGCCCCACAGGGGGGAATTCACCCCTCCACTTT.

This clone was seen a single time. The chain combines TRBV6-5 with TRBJ1-2, with 9 positions matching TRBD1. V lost 8 bases and J lost 5; bases outside the gene matches: 12. Germline-derived CDR1 and CDR2 are MNHEY and SVGAGI. The CDR3 is 15 residues long. CDR3 residues: CASLRDRVVEYGYTF. In nucleotides, the CDR3 is TGTGCCAGCCTCCGGGACAGGGTGGTTGAGTATGGCTACACCTTC.

The chain combines TRBV21-1 with TRBJ2-1; the table's D call, TRBD1, has no DNA check behind it. TRBV21-1 is deemed a pseudogene. CDR3 length: 15 residues. For the CDR3, the DNA is TGTGCCAGCAGCGCCTGGACAGGGCCCCTCGATGAGCAGTTCTTC. It specifies CASSAWTGPLDEQFF.

V is TRBV19 and J is TRBJ1-1; 7 bases line up with TRBD1. Germline V lookup: CDR1 LNHDA, CDR2 SQIVND (reference sequence). After removal of 6 bases from V and 1 base from J, the junction contained 5 bases not matched to a gene. The CDR3 contains 14 residues. The CDR3: CASRWDSANTEAFF. CDR3 nucleotides: TGTGCCAGTAGGTGGGACAGCGCGAACACTGAAGCTTTCTTT.

The chain recombines TRBV7-2 with TRBJ1-5, with D unresolved. In germline, CDR1 is SGHTA, CDR2 FQGNSA. The CDR3 runs 12 residues. The V end lost 0 bases, the J end lost 7 bases, and 4 bases lay between the germline ends. The DNA of the CDR3 is TGTGCCAGCAGCTTAGCACAGCAGCCCCAGCATTTT. It is translated as CASSLAQQPQHF.

The chain employs TRBV7-2 and TRBJ2-3; perhaps TRBD2 as D (6 bases). The V end was cut by 1 base, the J end by 1 base, with 12 bases between. Germline-derived CDR1 and CDR2 are SGHTA and FQGNSA. CDR3 length: 16 amino acids. CDR3 nucleotides: TGTGCCAGCAGCTTAGGGGGGTCGGGGGGCACAGATACGCAGTATTTT. Its protein product is CASSLGGSGGTDTQYF.

This clone was observed a single time. The chain joins TRBV18 to TRBJ2-6, with D possibly matching TRBD1 (5 bases). V lost 1 base and J lost 1, with 14 bases in between. This CDR3 has 18 amino acids. Germline CDR1 reads KGHSH; CDR2 reads LQKENI. The CDR3 loop reads CASSPRSQDPSGANVLTF. CDR3 DNA sequence: TGTGCCAGCTCACCACGGTCACAGGACCCGTCTGGGGCCAACGTCCTGACTTTC.

The rearrangement uses TRBV28 and TRBJ2-1; D is undetermined. This CDR3 contains 13 residues. The ends were cut back, 6 bases at V and 6 bases at J, with 12 bases in the middle. Germline CDR1 reads MDHEN; CDR2 reads SYDVKM. CDR3 protein: CASRPGRANEQFF. In DNA, the CDR3 is TGTGCCAGCAGACCAGGCAGAGCCAATGAGCAGTTCTTC.

CDR3 in DNA: TGTGCCACACACAACGACAGGGGAGGGAACACTGAAGCTTTCTTT. Its translation is CATHNDRGGNTEAFF. This chain uses TRBV10-3 with TRBJ1-1, with TRBD1 matching over 8 bases. The ends lost 10 bases at V and 1 base at J; junction bases unmatched: 11. The CDR3 runs 15 residues. Germline CDR1 ENHRY, CDR2 SYGVKD.